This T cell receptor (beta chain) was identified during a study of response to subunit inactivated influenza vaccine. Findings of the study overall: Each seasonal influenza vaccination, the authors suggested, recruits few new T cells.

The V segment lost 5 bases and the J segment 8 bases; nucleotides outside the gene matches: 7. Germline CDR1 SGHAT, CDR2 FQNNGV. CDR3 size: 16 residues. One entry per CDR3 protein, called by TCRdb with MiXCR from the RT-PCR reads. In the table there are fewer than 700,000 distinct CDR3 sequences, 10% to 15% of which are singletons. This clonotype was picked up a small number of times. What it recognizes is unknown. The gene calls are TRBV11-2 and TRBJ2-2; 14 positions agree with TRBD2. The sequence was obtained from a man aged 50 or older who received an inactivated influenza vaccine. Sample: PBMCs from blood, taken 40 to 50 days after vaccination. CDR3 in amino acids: CASSPLGLAGEGELFF. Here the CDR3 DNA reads TGTGCCAGCAGCCCTTTGGGACTAGCGGGGGAGGGGGAGCTGTTTTTT.